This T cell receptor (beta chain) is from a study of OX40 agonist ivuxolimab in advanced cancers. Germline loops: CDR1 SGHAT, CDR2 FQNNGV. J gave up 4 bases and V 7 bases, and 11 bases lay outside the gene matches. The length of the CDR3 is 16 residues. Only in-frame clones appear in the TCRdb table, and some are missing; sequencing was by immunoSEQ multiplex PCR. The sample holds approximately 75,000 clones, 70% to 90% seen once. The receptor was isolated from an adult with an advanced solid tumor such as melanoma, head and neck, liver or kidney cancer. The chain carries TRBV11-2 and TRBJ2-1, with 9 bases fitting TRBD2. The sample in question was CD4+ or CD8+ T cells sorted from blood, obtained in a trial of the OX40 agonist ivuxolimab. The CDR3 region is CASTDDGLASYNEQFF. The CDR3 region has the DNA TGTGCCAGCACCGACGACGGACTAGCGTCATACAATGAGCAGTTCTTC.